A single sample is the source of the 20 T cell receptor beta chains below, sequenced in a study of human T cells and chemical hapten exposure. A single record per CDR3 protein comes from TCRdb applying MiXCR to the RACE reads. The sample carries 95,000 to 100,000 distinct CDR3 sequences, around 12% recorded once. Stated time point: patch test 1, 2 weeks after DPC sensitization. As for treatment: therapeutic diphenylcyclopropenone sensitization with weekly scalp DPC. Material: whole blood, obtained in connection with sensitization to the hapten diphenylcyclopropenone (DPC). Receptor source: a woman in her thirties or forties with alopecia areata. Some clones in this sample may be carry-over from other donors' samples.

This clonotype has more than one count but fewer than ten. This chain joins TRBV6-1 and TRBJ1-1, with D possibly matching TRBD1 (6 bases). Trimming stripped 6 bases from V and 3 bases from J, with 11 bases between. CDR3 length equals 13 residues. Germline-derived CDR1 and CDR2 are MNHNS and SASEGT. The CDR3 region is CASRPRGDTEAFF. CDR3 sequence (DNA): TGTGCCAGCAGACCCAGGGGAGACACTGAAGCTTTCTTT.

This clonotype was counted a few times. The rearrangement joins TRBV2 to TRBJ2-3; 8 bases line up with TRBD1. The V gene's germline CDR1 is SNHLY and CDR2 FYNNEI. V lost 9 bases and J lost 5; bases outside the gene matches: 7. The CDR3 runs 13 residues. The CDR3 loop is CARDRGSGDTQYF. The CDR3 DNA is TGTGCCAGAGACAGGGGATCTGGAGATACGCAGTATTTT. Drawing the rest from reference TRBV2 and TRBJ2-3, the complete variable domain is EPEVTQTPSHQVTQMGQEVILRCVPISNHLYFYWYRQILGQKVEFLVSFYNNEISEKSEIFDDQFSVERPDGSNFTLKIRSTKLEDSAMYFCARDRGSGDTQYFGPGTRLTVL.

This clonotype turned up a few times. The CDR3 sequence is CASGDRSSGNTIYF. For the CDR3, the DNA is TGTGCCAGCGGGGACAGGAGTTCTGGAAACACCATATATTTT. The chain carries TRBV2 and TRBJ1-3; 8 positions match TRBD1. Germline V CDR1 and CDR2: SNHLY, FYNNEI. This CDR3 region has 14 residues. V trimming: 8 bases; J trimming: 1 base; junction bases outside the gene matches: 4.

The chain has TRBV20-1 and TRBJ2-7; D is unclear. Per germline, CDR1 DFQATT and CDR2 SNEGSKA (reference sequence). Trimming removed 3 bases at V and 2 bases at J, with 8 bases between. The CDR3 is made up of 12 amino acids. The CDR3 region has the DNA TGCAGTGCTAGCGCCAGGACCTACGAGCAGTACTTC. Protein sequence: CSASARTYEQYF.

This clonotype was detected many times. For the CDR3, the DNA is TGTGCCAGCAGCCAACTAGCGGGATCTTCGGGGACGCAGTATTTT. Its protein product is CASSQLAGSSGTQYF. The chain carries TRBV7-9 and TRBJ2-3; 10 bases are a match to TRBD2. V dropped 5 bases and J dropped 9; count of bases not matched to a gene: 11. The CDR3 length is 15 residues. Germline V CDR1 and CDR2: SEHNR, FQNEAQ (reference sequence). Full variable domain (rest looked up from reference TRBV7-9 and TRBJ2-3): DTGVSQNPRHKITKRGQNVTFRCDPISEHNRLYWYRQTLGQGPEFLTYFQNEAQLEKSRLLSDRFSAERPKGSFSTLEIQRTEQGDSAMYLCASSQLAGSSGTQYFGPGTRLTVL.

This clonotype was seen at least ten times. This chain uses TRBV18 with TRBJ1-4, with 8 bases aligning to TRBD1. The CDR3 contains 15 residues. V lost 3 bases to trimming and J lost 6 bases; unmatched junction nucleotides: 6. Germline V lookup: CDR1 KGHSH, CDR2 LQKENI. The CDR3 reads CASSPGTGLYEKLFF. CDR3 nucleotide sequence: TGTGCCAGCTCACCTGGGACAGGCCTTTATGAAAAACTGTTTTTT. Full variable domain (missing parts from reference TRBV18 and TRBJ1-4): NAGVMQNPRHLVRRRGQEARLRCSPMKGHSHVYWYRQLPEEGLKFMVYLQKENIIDESGMPKERFSAEFPKEGPSILRIQQVVRGDSAAYFCASSPGTGLYEKLFFGSGTQLSVL.

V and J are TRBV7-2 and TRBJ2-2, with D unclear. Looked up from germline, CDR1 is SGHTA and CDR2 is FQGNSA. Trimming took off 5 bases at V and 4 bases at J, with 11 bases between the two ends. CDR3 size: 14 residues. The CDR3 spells CASSRTGSTGELFF. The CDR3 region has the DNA TGTGCCAGCAGCCGCACTGGAAGCACCGGGGAGCTGTTTTTT.

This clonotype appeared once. The CDR3 DNA reads as TGCAGTGCTCCGATCGGACAGGGGAGGAACGAGCAGTACTTC. Its translation: CSAPIGQGRNEQYF. The rearrangement uses TRBV20-1 and TRBJ2-7; 9 bases fit TRBD1. Per germline, CDR1 DFQATT and CDR2 SNEGSKA (reference sequence). Germline trimming cut 5 bases from V and 5 bases from J; bases unmatched to any gene: 10. This CDR3 has 14 amino acids.

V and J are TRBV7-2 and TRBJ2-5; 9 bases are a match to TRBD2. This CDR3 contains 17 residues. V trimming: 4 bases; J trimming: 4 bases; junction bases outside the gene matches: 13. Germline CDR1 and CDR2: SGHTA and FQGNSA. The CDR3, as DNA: TGTGCCAGCAGCTCACTCATGGGCGGGAGGGCGGCAGAGACCCAGTACTTC. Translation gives CASSSLMGGRAAETQYF.

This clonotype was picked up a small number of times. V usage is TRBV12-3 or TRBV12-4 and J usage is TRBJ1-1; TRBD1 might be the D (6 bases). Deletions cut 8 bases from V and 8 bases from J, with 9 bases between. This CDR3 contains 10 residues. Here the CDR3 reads CASYGQEAFF. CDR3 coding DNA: TGTGCCAGCTACGGACAGGAAGCTTTCTTT.

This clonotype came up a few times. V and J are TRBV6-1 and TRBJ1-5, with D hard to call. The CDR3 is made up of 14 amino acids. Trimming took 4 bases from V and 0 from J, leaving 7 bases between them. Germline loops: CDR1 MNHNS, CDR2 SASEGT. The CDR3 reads CASSVPYSNQPQHF. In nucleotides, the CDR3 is TGTGCCAGCAGTGTTCCCTATAGCAATCAGCCCCAGCATTTT.

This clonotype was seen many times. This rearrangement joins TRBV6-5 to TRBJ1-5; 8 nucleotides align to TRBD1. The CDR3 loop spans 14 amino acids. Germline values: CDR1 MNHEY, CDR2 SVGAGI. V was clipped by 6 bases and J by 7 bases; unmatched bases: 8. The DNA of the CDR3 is TGTGCCAGCAGGCCCGACAGGGGTGGACAGCCCCAGCATTTT. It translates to CASRPDRGGQPQHF.

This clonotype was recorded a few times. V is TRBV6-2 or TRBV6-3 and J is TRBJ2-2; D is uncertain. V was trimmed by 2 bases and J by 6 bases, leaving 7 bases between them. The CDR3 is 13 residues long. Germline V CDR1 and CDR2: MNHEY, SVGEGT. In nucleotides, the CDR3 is TGTGCCAGCAGTTACCCCCTAGCCGGGGAGCTGTTTTTT. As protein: CASSYPLAGELFF.

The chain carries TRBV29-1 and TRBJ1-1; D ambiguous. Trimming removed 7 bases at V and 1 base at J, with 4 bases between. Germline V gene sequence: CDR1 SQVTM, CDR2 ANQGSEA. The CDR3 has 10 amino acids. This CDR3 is CSGKNTEAFF. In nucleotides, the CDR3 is TGCAGCGGAAAGAACACTGAAGCTTTCTTT.

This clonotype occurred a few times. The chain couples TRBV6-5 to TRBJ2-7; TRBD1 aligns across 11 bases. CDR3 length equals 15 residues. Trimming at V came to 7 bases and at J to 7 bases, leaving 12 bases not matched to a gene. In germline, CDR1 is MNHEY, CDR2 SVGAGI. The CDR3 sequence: CASTPSGQGAREQYF. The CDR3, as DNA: TGTGCCAGCACCCCGTCAGGACAGGGGGCGCGAGAGCAGTACTTC.

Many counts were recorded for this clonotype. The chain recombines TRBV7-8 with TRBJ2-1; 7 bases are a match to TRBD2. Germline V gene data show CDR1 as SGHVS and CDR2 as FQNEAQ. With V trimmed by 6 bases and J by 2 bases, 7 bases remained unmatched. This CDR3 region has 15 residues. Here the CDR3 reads CASRFGRTTYNEQFF. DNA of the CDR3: TGTGCCAGCAGGTTCGGGAGGACAACCTACAATGAGCAGTTCTTC.

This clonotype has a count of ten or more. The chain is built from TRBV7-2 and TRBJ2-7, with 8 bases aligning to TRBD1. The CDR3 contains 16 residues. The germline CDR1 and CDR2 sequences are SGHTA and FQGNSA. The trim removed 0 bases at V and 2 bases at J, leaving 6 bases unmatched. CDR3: CASSLAGGQAAYEQYF. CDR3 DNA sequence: TGTGCCAGCAGCTTAGCGGGGGGACAGGCCGCCTACGAGCAGTACTTC.

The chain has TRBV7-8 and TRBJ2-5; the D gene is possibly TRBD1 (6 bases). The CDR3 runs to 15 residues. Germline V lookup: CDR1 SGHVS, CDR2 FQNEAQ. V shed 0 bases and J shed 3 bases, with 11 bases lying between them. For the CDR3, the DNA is TGTGCCAGCAGCTTAGCCAGCAGGGGTAAAGAGACCCAGTACTTC. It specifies CASSLASRGKETQYF.

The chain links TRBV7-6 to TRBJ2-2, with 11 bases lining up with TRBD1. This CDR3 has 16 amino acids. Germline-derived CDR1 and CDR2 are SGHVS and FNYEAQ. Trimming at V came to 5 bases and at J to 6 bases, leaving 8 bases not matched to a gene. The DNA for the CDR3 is TGTGCCAGCAGCAAGGGACAGGGGGTTCCACCCGGGGAGCTGTTTTTT. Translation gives CASSKGQGVPPGELFF.

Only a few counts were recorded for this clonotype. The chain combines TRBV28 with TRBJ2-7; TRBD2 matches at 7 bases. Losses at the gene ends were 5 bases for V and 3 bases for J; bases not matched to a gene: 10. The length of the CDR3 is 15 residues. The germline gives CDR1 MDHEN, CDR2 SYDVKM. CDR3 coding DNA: TGTGCCAGCAGTCTCGCTAGCGGAATTTTCTACGAGCAGTACTTC. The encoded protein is CASSLASGIFYEQYF.